These 17 T cell receptor beta chains came from one sample sequenced in a study of blood T cell repertoires in COVID-19. Produced via immunoSEQ multiplex PCR; TCRdb's table is partial and in-frame only. This sample has roughly 260,000 clones; 80% to 90% occur once, and the top ten carry 3.6%. Sequenced material: PBMCs or T cells enriched from blood (not recorded which). These receptors originate from a middle-aged woman who had been exposed to COVID-19.

V is TRBV25-1 and J is TRBJ2-3; no reliable D call. The germline V and J ends were trimmed by 5 bases and 2 bases, with 20 bases remaining between them. The CDR3 is 17 residues long. Germline V gene data show CDR1 as MGHDK and CDR2 as SYGVNS. The CDR3: CASSPPPGKPPTDTQYF. The CDR3 DNA follows: TGTGCCAGCAGTCCCCCCCCAGGCAAACCGCCCACAGATACGCAGTATTTT. The whole variable domain, remainder taken from reference TRBV25-1 and TRBJ2-3, is EADIYQTPRYLVIGTGKKITLECSQTMGHDKMYWYQQDPGMELHLIHYSYGVNSTEKGDLSSESTVSRIRTEHFPLTLESARPSHTSQYLCASSPPPGKPPTDTQYFGPGTRLTVL.

The chain links TRBV5-5 to TRBJ2-5; 13 nucleotides match TRBD2. CDR1 is SGHKS and CDR2 is YYEKEE in the germline V gene (reference sequence). V gave up 4 bases and J gave up 5 bases; unmatched junction bases: 5. The CDR3 extends over 15 amino acids. CDR3 DNA: TGTGCCAGCAGCCGGACTAGCGGGGGCGGGGAGACCCAGTACTTC. Translation: CASSRTSGGGETQYF.

There are a few counts of this clone. The chain employs TRBV3-1 (or the pseudogene TRBV3-2) and TRBJ1-1; 10 nucleotides match TRBD1. The J segment lost 5 bases and the V segment lost 7 bases, leaving 4 bases of the junction unmatched. This CDR3 comprises 13 residues. Germline V lookup: CDR1 LGHDT, CDR2 YNNKEL (reference sequence). Written as DNA, the CDR3 is TGTGCCAGCACGGGACAGGGGAGAACTGAAGCTTTCTTT. Protein product: CASTGQGRTEAFF.

This clone was seen just once. This chain links TRBV7-2 with TRBJ2-7; tentative D call: TRBD1 (6 bases). There are 14 residues in the CDR3. Germline V gene lookup returns CDR1 SGHTA and CDR2 FQGNSA. V gave up 5 bases and J gave up 4 bases, with 15 bases separating them. The CDR3 nucleotides are TGTGCCAGCAGCGAACAGGGTTCTGCGTACGAGCAGTACTTC. Amino acids: CASSEQGSAYEQYF.

J is TRBJ1-5 and V is TRBV30; TRBD1 aligns across 7 bases. Trimming took 3 bases from V and 11 from J; bases not matched to a gene: 10. The CDR3 spans 13 residues. In germline, CDR1 is GTSNPN, CDR2 SVGIG (reference sequence). The CDR3 coding sequence is TGTGCCTGGAGCGACAGGGCCTCGATGACCCAGCATTTT. Its translation is CAWSDRASMTQHF.

The rearrangement joins TRBV6-1 to TRBJ1-1; possibly TRBD1 for D (5 bases). Germline V gene sequence: CDR1 MNHNS, CDR2 SASEGT. Trimming took 3 bases from V and 3 from J, leaving 11 bases between them. This CDR3 region has 14 residues. The CDR3 spells CASSDPAGYTEAFF. The CDR3 DNA reads TGTGCCAGCAGTGATCCGGCAGGGTACACTGAAGCTTTCTTT.

The chain couples TRBV11-2 to TRBJ2-5; perhaps TRBD2 as D (5 bases). Trimming cost V 5 bases and J 5 bases, with 15 bases left between them. The CDR3 covers 14 residues. Germline CDR1 SGHAT, CDR2 FQNNGV. CDR3 DNA: TGTGCCAGCAGCGCCCAGAGGAGCGGTGAGACCCAGTACTTC. Its protein product is CASSAQRSGETQYF.

The V gene is TRBV12-3 or TRBV12-4, the J gene TRBJ1-5; D perhaps matches TRBD1 (6 bases). This CDR3 contains 13 residues. With 3 bases removed from V and 7 bases from J, the gap between germline ends came to 10 bases. In DNA, the CDR3 is TGTGCCAGCAGTTTGGCAGGGGAGCAGCCCCAGCATTTT. This codes for CASSLAGEQPQHF.

This chain joins TRBV29-1 and TRBJ2-3; 10 bases line up with TRBD1. Germline V gene data show CDR1 as SQVTM and CDR2 as ANQGSEA. V shed 7 bases, J shed 5 bases, and the junction held 6 bases outside the gene matches. The CDR3 is 13 residues long. DNA for the CDR3: TGCAGCGACGGGACAGGGGCAGGAGATACGCAGTATTTT. It is translated as CSDGTGAGDTQYF.

The V call is TRBV23-1, the J call TRBJ2-7; D is unclear. TRBV23-1 is an ORF; its function is uncertain. CDR3 length: 13 residues. Trimming took off 0 bases at V and 3 bases at J, with 6 bases between the two ends. The CDR3 DNA sequence: TGCGCCAGCAGTCAATCGAAGAGCTACGAGCAGTACTTC. Translated: CASSQSKSYEQYF.

A few counts support this clone. V is TRBV7-2 and J is TRBJ1-2; D is perhaps TRBD1 (6 bases). The CDR3 length is 14 residues. CDR1 SGHTA and CDR2 FQGNSA come from the germline V gene. Trimming left V 6 bases short and J 8 bases short, with 19 bases between. Written as DNA, the CDR3 is TGTGCCAGCAGTCCTACAGGGCCTCCGGGGGGCTACACCTTC. It codes for CASSPTGPPGGYTF. The variable domain in full, with the rest retrieved from reference TRBV7-2 and TRBJ1-2, is GAGVSQSPSNKVTEKGKDVELRCDPISGHTALYWYRQSLGQGLEFLIYFQGNSAPDKSGLPSDRFSAERTGGSVSTLTIQRTQQEDSAVYLCASSPTGPPGGYTFGSGTRLTVV.

The chain joins TRBV7-8 to TRBJ2-5, with 8 bases fitting TRBD1. The germline CDR1 and CDR2 sequences are SGHVS and FQNEAQ. The CDR3 extends over 18 amino acids. V dropped 3 bases and J dropped 3; count of bases not matched to a gene: 15. CDR3 sequence reads: CASSFGTGVGYGKETQYF. The CDR3 DNA reads as TGTGCCAGCAGCTTTGGGACAGGAGTAGGCTATGGGAAAGAGACCCAGTACTTC.

V gene TRBV29-1 combines with J gene TRBJ2-5; TRBD1 might be the D (6 bases). The CDR3 has 12 residues. V was trimmed by 4 bases and J by 2 bases, leaving 8 bases between them. Germline lookup yields CDR1 SQVTM and CDR2 ANQGSEA. The CDR3 here is CSVGQVQETQYF. CDR3 bases: TGCAGCGTTGGACAGGTTCAAGAGACCCAGTACTTC.

The chain recombines TRBV7-3 with TRBJ1-2, with 10 nucleotides matching TRBD1. Losses at the gene ends were 4 bases for V and 5 bases for J; bases not matched to a gene: 7. The CDR3 spans 15 residues. The germline CDR1 and CDR2 sequences are SGHTA and FQGTGA. CDR3: CASSSTGGLLYGYTF. The CDR3 region has the DNA TGTGCCAGCAGCTCGACAGGGGGCCTGCTGTATGGCTACACCTTC.

The chain couples TRBV28 to TRBJ1-6, with a weak D call TRBD1 (5 bases). The germline gives CDR1 MDHEN, CDR2 SYDVKM. Trimming pared 7 bases from V and 4 bases from J, leaving 11 bases between. The CDR3 totals 14 residues. CDR3 amino acids: CASNRGLYNSPLHF. DNA for the CDR3: TGTGCCAGCAATAGGGGCCTGTATAATTCACCCCTCCACTTT.

The chain has TRBV6-5 and TRBJ2-1; D might be TRBD2 (5 bases). This CDR3 is 12 amino acids long. V was cut by 2 bases and J by 10 bases, with 9 bases left in between. CDR1 and CDR2 from the germline V gene are MNHEY and SVGAGI. CDR3 sequence (DNA): TGTGCCAGCAGTTACCGAGGGCGCGAGCAGTTCTTC. Translation: CASSYRGREQFF.

The CDR3 region has the DNA TGCGCCAGCAGCTTGACCGGGACAGGGGCCGATACGCAGTATTTT. Its translation: CASSLTGTGADTQYF. This chain uses TRBV5-1 with TRBJ2-3; TRBD1 matches at 10 bases. The CDR3 loop spans 15 amino acids. From germline, CDR1 is SGHRS and CDR2 YFSETQ. The V segment lost 1 base and the J segment 6 bases; nucleotides outside the gene matches: 5.